Here is one T cell receptor beta chain with its context. This same CDR3 is encoded by further DNA sequences in the sample. The data belong to a study of blood T cell repertoires in COVID-19. Study information: Collection of acute and convalescent COVID-19 samples took place in the United States, Italy and Spain. The cDNA or gDNA used as material had been derived from T cells, B-cell-depleted T cells, or PBMCs.

This CDR3 region has 13 residues. Germline V gives CDR1 KGHSH, CDR2 LQKENI. The V end was cut by 2 bases, the J end by 1 base, with 6 bases between. Clones were read by immunoSEQ multiplex PCR, and TCRdb kept only the in-frame ones, dropping some. The sample records around 86,000 clones, 75% to 85% being singletons. This sequence joins TRBV18 and TRBJ2-7; D is unclear. What was sequenced was peripheral blood. The receptor's source is a woman of 80 years or more with acute or convalescent COVID-19. CDR3: CASSPGSSYEQYF. The CDR3 region has the DNA TGTGCCAGCTCACCAGGCAGTTCCTACGAGCAGTACTTC.